This T cell receptor beta chain is drawn from a study of T cell responses to AZD1222 COVID-19 vaccine. Findings and caveats of the study: Increased Spike-specific TCR breadth and depth were observed after two AZD1222 doses. Without day 14 samples, only post-peak T cell repertoires were studied. Mostly white British, mostly female donors; authors suggested clonal diversity may be underestimated.

The CDR3 sequence is 15 residues long. The J segment lost 5 bases and the V segment lost 3 bases, leaving 7 bases of the junction unmatched. Germline values: CDR1 LNHDA, CDR2 SQIVND (reference sequence). Assay: immunoSEQ multiplex PCR; the TCRdb copy retains only in-frame clones and omits some. The top ten clones hold roughly 10% of a sample with about 97,000 clones, around 87% of them seen once. A word on this clone: Its antigen remains unknown.

The sequence derives from an adult who received the AZD1222 COVID-19 vaccine. The chain links TRBV19 to TRBJ1-2; 9 bases line up with TRBD1. The sequences come from peripheral blood, collected 28 days after the second AZD1222 dose. The CDR3 spells CASSINPGTGYGYTF. CDR3 nucleotide sequence: TGTGCCAGTAGTATCAACCCCGGGACAGGGTATGGCTACACCTTC.